Each of the 24 T cell receptor beta chains below was sequenced from the same sample in a study of T cells after yellow fever vaccination. TCRdb re-analysed the 5' RACE reads in MiXCR, keeping a single row per CDR3 protein. The table includes 350,000 to 450,000 distinct CDR3 sequences, 18% detected once. The material was PBMCs, obtained before the yellow fever booster vaccination. The receptor set was obtained from a man aged 18 to 30 who received the YFV17D yellow fever vaccine.

This clonotype has only a few counts. V gene TRBV7-8 combines with J gene TRBJ1-2; D might be TRBD1 (6 bases). The CDR3 runs to 18 residues. Trimming left V 3 bases short and J 0 bases short, with 20 bases between. Germline assignment: CDR1 SGHVS and CDR2 FQNEAQ. The CDR3 loop reads CASSFLKVGGPANYGYTF. The CDR3 nucleotides are TGTGCCAGCAGCTTCTTGAAAGTTGGGGGGCCAGCTAACTATGGCTACACCTTC.

This clonotype came up a few times. The chain couples TRBV24-1 to TRBJ2-1; no reliable D call. Germline V gene sequence: CDR1 KGHDR, CDR2 SFDVKD. The V end lost 6 bases, the J end lost 6 bases, and 17 bases lay between the germline ends. CDR3 length: 15 amino acids. The CDR3 protein is CATSPDPGWSNEQFF. In DNA form, the CDR3 reads TGTGCCACCAGTCCTGACCCGGGCTGGAGCAATGAGCAGTTCTTC.

This clonotype was seen a handful of times. The chain is built from TRBV20-1 and TRBJ2-7; perhaps TRBD1 as D (6 bases). CDR3 length: 13 amino acids. Germline V lookup: CDR1 DFQATT, CDR2 SNEGSKA (reference sequence). Trimming removed 2 bases from V and 4 bases from J, with 12 bases in between. The CDR3 loop is CSARRAGAYEQYV. CDR3 in DNA: TGCAGTGCTAGACGCGCAGGGGCGTACGAGCAGTACGTC.

The genes are TRBV12-3 or TRBV12-4 and TRBJ2-3, with no clear D. Deletions cut 5 bases from V and 2 bases from J, with 8 bases between. CDR3 length: 13 amino acids. The chain's CDR3 is CASSPSFTDTQYF. In DNA form, the CDR3 reads TGTGCCAGCAGTCCTTCTTTCACAGATACGCAGTATTTT.

This clonotype was detected only a few times. The V and J genes are TRBV28 and TRBJ1-5; no reliable D call. V lost 3 bases, J lost 1 base, and 7 bases lay in between. The CDR3 has 14 residues. Per germline, CDR1 MDHEN and CDR2 SYDVKM. CDR3 region: CASSLLQSNQPQHF. CDR3 in DNA: TGTGCCAGCAGTTTGCTACAGAGCAATCAGCCCCAGCATTTT.

In this sample, this clonotype turned up a few times. The chain carries TRBV7-9 and TRBJ2-1; D call uncertain. Trimming left V 4 bases short and J 8 bases short, with 6 bases between. Germline-derived CDR1 and CDR2 are SEHNR and FQNEAQ (reference sequence). The CDR3 loop spans 11 amino acids. CDR3 region: CASSSPHEQFF. CDR3 bases: TGTGCCAGCAGCTCTCCCCATGAGCAGTTCTTC.

The V gene is TRBV20-1, the J gene TRBJ2-1; D possibly uses TRBD1 or TRBD2 (5 bases each). The CDR3 contains 13 residues. The V gene's germline CDR1 is DFQATT and CDR2 SNEGSKA (reference sequence). In DNA form, the CDR3 reads TGCAGCCCTGGGGGAACCATCTACAATGAGCAGTTCTTC. This sequence encodes CSPGGTIYNEQFF.

This clonotype has ten or more counts. The V and J genes are TRBV20-1 and TRBJ2-5; TRBD2 aligns across 7 bases. This CDR3 region has 14 residues. Germline CDR1 reads DFQATT; CDR2 reads SNEGSKA (reference sequence). V gave up 1 base and J gave up 4 bases; unmatched junction bases: 6. The CDR3 region is CSARVGRVTETQYF. The CDR3 DNA reads TGCAGTGCTAGAGTTGGGAGGGTCACAGAGACCCAGTACTTC.

The J gene is TRBJ2-7, the V gene TRBV5-1; 9 bases fit TRBD1. Germline lookup yields CDR1 SGHRS and CDR2 YFSETQ. V lost 3 bases to trimming and J lost 6 bases; unmatched junction nucleotides: 7. CDR3 length equals 14 residues. For the CDR3, the DNA is TGCGCCAGCAGCTGGGGGACAGGGTCTGGCGAGCAGTACGTC. As protein: CASSWGTGSGEQYV.

This clonotype was counted only a few times. The rearrangement uses TRBV18 and TRBJ1-4, with D hard to call. CDR3 size: 15 residues. Trimming left V 6 bases short and J 0 bases short, with 11 bases between. In germline, CDR1 is KGHSH, CDR2 LQKENI. The CDR3, as DNA: TGTGCCAGCTCTCCTAGAGACGCAACTAATGAAAAACTGTTTTTT. Amino acids: CASSPRDATNEKLFF.

The table lists this clonotype with a few counts. The rearrangement joins TRBV15 to TRBJ2-7; unclear D gene. The CDR3 totals 12 residues. Per the germline V gene, CDR1 is LNHNV and CDR2 is YYDKDF (reference sequence). Trimming cost V 3 bases and J 4 bases, with 7 bases left between them. The CDR3: CATSSSGYEQYF. As DNA, the CDR3 is TGTGCCACCAGCAGCTCCGGATACGAGCAGTACTTC.

This clonotype appeared many times. The chain uses TRBV12-3 or TRBV12-4 and TRBJ2-7, with D uncertain. The CDR3 runs to 14 residues. Trimming pared 3 bases from V and 0 bases from J, leaving 9 bases between. The CDR3 loop reads CASSFRGSSYEQYF. In nucleotides, the CDR3 is TGTGCCAGCAGTTTCCGCGGCAGCTCCTACGAGCAGTACTTC.

V usage is TRBV7-2 and J usage is TRBJ1-2; tentative D call: TRBD1 (5 bases). The V end was cut by 2 bases, the J end by 8 bases, with 9 bases between. The germline gives CDR1 SGHTA, CDR2 FQGNSA. The CDR3 contains 12 residues. The chain's CDR3 is CASSLWGDGYTF. The DNA of the CDR3 is TGTGCCAGCAGCTTATGGGGGGACGGCTACACCTTC.

This clonotype was seen a handful of times. The chain carries TRBV5-1 and TRBJ1-1, with D possibly matching TRBD1 (5 bases). With 3 bases removed from V and 3 bases from J, the gap between germline ends came to 9 bases. CDR3 length equals 13 residues. Germline V lookup: CDR1 SGHRS, CDR2 YFSETQ. As DNA, the CDR3 is TGCGCCAGCAGCTGGGGGGGTTACACTGAAGCTTTCTTT. It translates to CASSWGGYTEAFF.

This clonotype was observed a few times. The CDR3 loop is CASSYRGYTEAFF. For the CDR3, the DNA is TGTGCCAGCAGTTACCGGGGTTACACTGAAGCTTTCTTT. This chain connects TRBV6-2 or TRBV6-3 to TRBJ1-1, with D uncertain. With 2 bases removed from V and 3 bases from J, the gap between germline ends came to 7 bases. The V gene's germline CDR1 is MNHEY and CDR2 SVGEGT. This CDR3 contains 13 residues.

The genes are TRBV6-5 and TRBJ2-7, with a possible D match to TRBD2 (6 bases). V lost 0 bases and J 3 bases, leaving 15 bases between the germline ends. The CDR3 has 16 residues. Germline CDR1 is MNHEY and CDR2 is SVGAGI. The CDR3 nucleotides are TGTGCCAGCAGTTACTCGATATCGCGGCGGGGCTACGAGCAGTACTTC. Translation gives CASSYSISRRGYEQYF.

This clonotype was detected only a few times. The chain joins TRBV6-5 to TRBJ1-6; 8 bases line up with TRBD1. The CDR3 loop spans 18 amino acids. Per the germline V gene, CDR1 is MNHEY and CDR2 is SVGAGI. The trim removed 6 bases at V and 9 bases at J, leaving 19 bases unmatched. The DNA for the CDR3 is TGTGCCAGCAGCAACACCAGGAGACAGGGGAGACCTAGTTCACCCCTCCACTTT. Encoded protein: CASSNTRRQGRPSSPLHF.

About this clonotype itself: Being one base from a much bigger clone, this may be a read error. The chain is built from TRBV4-1 and TRBJ2-3; D not certain. This CDR3 is 13 amino acids long. Trimming left V 1 base short and J 7 bases short, with 9 bases between. CDR1 is MGHRA, CDR2 YSYEKL, per germline. The CDR3 sequence is CASSQGGVNTQYF. DNA of the CDR3: TGCGCCAGCAGCCAAGGTGGGGTGAATACGCAGTATTTT.

This clonotype occurred a few times. The chain has TRBV11-1 and TRBJ1-2; 9 bases map to TRBD1. Germline lookup yields CDR1 SGHAT and CDR2 FQDESV (reference sequence). This CDR3 is 15 amino acids long. Trimming cost V 4 bases and J 4 bases; bases outside gene matches: 7. The CDR3 sequence is CASSSPTGGRYGYTF. The CDR3 region has the DNA TGTGCCAGCAGCTCCCCCACAGGGGGCCGCTATGGCTACACCTTC.

The V call is TRBV12-3 or TRBV12-4, the J call TRBJ1-4; tentatively, D is TRBD1 (6 bases). This CDR3 has 16 residues. Trimming shortened V by 6 bases and J by 4 bases, and 18 bases separated the two germline ends. CDR3 residues: CASSIRGGLLNEKLFF. In DNA, the CDR3 is TGTGCCAGCAGCATAAGGGGGGGGTTACTTAATGAAAAACTGTTTTTT.

The chain uses TRBV21-1 and TRBJ2-4; no DNA check was done on the table's D call, TRBD1. TRBV21-1 is listed as a pseudogene. This CDR3 is 16 amino acids long. CDR3 bases: TGTGCCAGCAGCACCTACAGGGATCTAGCCAAAAACATTCAGTACTTC. It is translated as CASSTYRDLAKNIQYF.

This chain links TRBV20-1 with TRBJ2-3, with D possibly TRBD2 on 7 matching bases. V was trimmed by 6 bases and J by 2 bases, leaving 15 bases between them. CDR1 DFQATT and CDR2 SNEGSKA come from the germline V gene (reference sequence). This CDR3 comprises 14 residues. The CDR3 here is CSASQGGFTDTQYF. CDR3 in DNA: TGCAGTGCCTCACAGGGAGGGTTCACAGATACGCAGTATTTT.

This clonotype was seen more than once but under ten times. The V gene is TRBV5-1, the J gene TRBJ2-1; D is possibly TRBD1 (6 bases). CDR3 size: 15 residues. Germline CDR1 is SGHRS and CDR2 is YFSETQ. The V gene lost 6 bases and the J gene lost 7 bases, with 20 bases spanning the gap. CDR3 amino acids: CASTLLRDTSNEQFF. The DNA for the CDR3 is TGCGCCAGCACCCTCCTCCGGGACACGTCGAATGAGCAGTTCTTC. Full variable domain (rest looked up from reference TRBV5-1 and TRBJ2-1): KAGVTQTPRYLIKTRGQQVTLSCSPISGHRSVSWYQQTPGQGLQFLFEYFSETQRNKGNFPGRFSGRQFSNSRSEMNVSTLELGDSALYLCASTLLRDTSNEQFFGPGTRLTVL.

The chain uses TRBV10-1 and TRBJ2-5; 9 nucleotides align to TRBD2. V lost 4 bases to trimming and J lost 3 bases; unmatched junction nucleotides: 6. CDR3 length: 15 residues. Germline assignment: CDR1 WNHNN and CDR2 SYGVQD (reference sequence). CDR3: CASSGLAGGKETQYF. The CDR3 bases are TGCGCCAGCAGTGGCCTTGCGGGGGGGAAAGAGACCCAGTACTTC.